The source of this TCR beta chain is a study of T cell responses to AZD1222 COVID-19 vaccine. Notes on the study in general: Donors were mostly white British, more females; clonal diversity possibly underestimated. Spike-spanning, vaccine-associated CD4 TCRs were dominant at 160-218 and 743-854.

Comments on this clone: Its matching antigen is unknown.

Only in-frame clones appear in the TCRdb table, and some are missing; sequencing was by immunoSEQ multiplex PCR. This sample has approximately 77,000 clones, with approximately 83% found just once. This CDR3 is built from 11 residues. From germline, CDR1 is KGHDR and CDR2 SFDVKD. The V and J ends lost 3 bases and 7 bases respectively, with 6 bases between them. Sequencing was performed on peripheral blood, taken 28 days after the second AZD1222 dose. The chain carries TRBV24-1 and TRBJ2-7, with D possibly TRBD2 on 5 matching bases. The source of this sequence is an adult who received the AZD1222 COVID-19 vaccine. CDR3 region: CATSDRGEQYF. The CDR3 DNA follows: TGTGCCACCAGTGATCGGGGAGAGCAGTACTTC.